This paragraph reports one T cell receptor (beta chain). Germline V gene sequence: CDR1 SGHNT, CDR2 YYREEE (reference sequence). Trimming removed 7 bases from V and 4 bases from J; junction bases left unmatched: 5. This CDR3 is 13 amino acids long. One heparinised blood draw averaging about 120 mL was given by each donor. By way of CD45RO/CCR7/CD25/CD127/CD95/CD27, the CD4+ regulatory, stem cell-like memory, central memory and naive cells were sorted. The sample originates from a study of beta chain features in type 1 diabetes. Study overall: All of the samples together had 107,917,701 sorted cells examined.

Expressed TCRB transcripts were sequenced after all isolated RNA was converted to cDNA. The table came from immunoSEQ multiplex PCR; TCRdb's copy has only in-frame clones and leaves some out. The sample carries more than 150,000 clones, approximately 9.9% recorded once. This clonotype originated in a woman under 30 in good health. The V call is TRBV5-4, the J call TRBJ2-7; 10 bases fit TRBD1. Sequencing was performed on central memory CD4+ T cells from blood. In DNA form, the CDR3 reads TGTGCCAGCGAGGACAGGGGGAAATACGAGCAGTACTTC. The encoded protein is CASEDRGKYEQYF.